These T cell receptor beta chains were read from a single sample in a study of cytomegalovirus exposure and HLA in healthy donors. This table comes from immunoSEQ multiplex PCR, and its TCRdb copy is limited to in-frame clones, with some not included. The profile covers about 190,000 clones, with 65% to 85% appearing a single time and around 4% taken by the ten largest. Sequenced sample: PBMCs. The receptors here all came from a man aged 50 to 59 in good health and CMV-seronegative. Both conserved end residues are part of each CDR3. D genes are given only for firm matches. Rows may omit the clone size; those that give it use once, few, many or a size class.

D	length	V	size	J	DNA	CDR3
NA	16	TRBV7-9	NA	TRBJ2-7	TGTGCCAGCAGCCCCATCGGCGGAATCTCCTCCTACGAGCAGTACTTC	CASSPIGGISSYEQYF
TRBD1	13	TRBV19	NA	TRBJ2-7	TGTGCCAGTAGTATAAGGACAGGGAACGAGCAGTACTTC	CASSIRTGNEQYF
NA	17	TRBV7-9	NA	TRBJ1-1	TGTGCCAGCACAACAACAAGGAACAAAGGGAGCAACACTGAAGCTTTCTTT	CASTTTRNKGSNTEAFF
NA	15	TRBV21-1	NA	TRBJ2-1	TGTGCCAGCACGCAAAGGCAGGGGAGGGGCAATGAGCAGTTCTTC	CASTQRQGRGNEQFF
TRBD1	15	TRBV19	NA	TRBJ2-1	TGTGCCAGTAGCGCAGGGACAGGGTCATACAATGAGCAGTTCTTC	CASSAGTGSYNEQFF
TRBD2	17	TRBV27	once	TRBJ2-7	TGTGCCAGCAGCCCCAAGGGTCCCCGGGACTACTCCTACGAGCAGTACTTC	CASSPKGPRDYSYEQYF
NA	14	TRBV19	NA	TRBJ2-5	TGTGCCAGTAGTATAGGAAGGGGACAAGAGACCCAGTACTTC	CASSIGRGQETQYF
NA	14	TRBV9	NA	TRBJ2-2	TGTGCCAGCAGCGTAGAAGGGGCCACCGGGGAGCTGTTTTTT	CASSVEGATGELFF
NA	13	TRBV29-1	once	TRBJ1-2	TGCAGCGTTGACCAAACTCCATTCTATGGCTACACCTTC	CSVDQTPFYGYTF
NA	16	TRBV21-1	NA	TRBJ2-7	TGTGCCAGCAGCAGTAGAGACAGGGGGCGATGCTGCGAGCAGTACTTC	CASSSRDRGRCCEQYF
NA	15	TRBV12-5	NA	TRBJ2-2	TGTGCTAGTGGTTTGGTAATTAGGGGCACCGGGGAGCTGTTTTTT	CASGLVIRGTGELFF
TRBD1	15	TRBV6-1	NA	TRBJ2-2	TGTGCCAGCTATTGGGGACAGGGACCCACCGGGGAGCTGTTTTTT	CASYWGQGPTGELFF
TRBD2	13	TRBV18	once	TRBJ2-3	TGTGCCAGCTCACGCGGGGGGGAGGATACGCAGTATTTT	CASSRGGEDTQYF
NA	15	TRBV7-3	once	TRBJ2-1	TGTGCCAGCAGCTCAACCCTTGGGCCCTACAATGAGCAGTTCTTC	CASSSTLGPYNEQFF
NA	13	TRBV6-5	NA	TRBJ1-2	TGTGCCAGCAGCCACAATCCTCCCTCTGGCTACACCTTC	CASSHNPPSGYTF
TRBD2	16	TRBV2	NA	TRBJ2-5	TGTGCCAGCAGTGATCATGGGAGGGGCGGAGCAGAGACCCAGTACTTC	CASSDHGRGGAETQYF
NA	13	TRBV19	NA	TRBJ1-5	TGTGCCAGTAGTAAGCAGGGCGAGCAGCCCCAGCATTTT	CASSKQGEQPQHF
NA	15	TRBV15	NA	TRBJ1-2	TGTGCCACCAGCAAAGAAAGGGGGGGCCAGGGCGGCTACACCTTC	CATSKERGGQGGYTF
TRBD1	14	TRBV9	NA	TRBJ1-1	TGTGCCAGCAGTGGGACAGGGGGCAACACTGAAGCTTTCTTT	CASSGTGGNTEAFF
TRBD2	15	TRBV7-8	NA	TRBJ2-3	TGTGCCAGCAGCTCTCGTCGGGGGGACACAGATACGCAGTATTTT	CASSSRRGDTDTQYF
NA	15	TRBV27	NA	TRBJ2-3	TGTGCCAGCAGTTGGGGTGGGGCGAGCACAGATACGCAGTATTTT	CASSWGGASTDTQYF
NA	13	TRBV5-1	NA	TRBJ2-7	TGCGCCAGCAGTTCGGTGCCGTCCTACGAGCAGTACTTC	CASSSVPSYEQYF
NA	14	TRBV6-1	few	TRBJ1-2	TGTGCCAGCAGCCGGTTCCGGGATAACTATGGCTACACCTTC	CASSRFRDNYGYTF
NA	15	TRBV9	NA	TRBJ1-2	TGTGCCAGCAGCGTAGAAGGGAACAGGGCGTATGGCTACACCTTC	CASSVEGNRAYGYTF
NA	17	TRBV7-8	once	TRBJ1-3	TGTGCCAGCAGCTTAGTTCTGTCCCGTACTTCTGGAAACACCATATATTTT	CASSLVLSRTSGNTIYF
NA	15	TRBV6-5	NA	TRBJ1-2	TGTGCCAGCAGTTACTCCGGTGCAGGGAACTATGGCTACACCTTC	CASSYSGAGNYGYTF
NA	14	TRBV2	NA	TRBJ2-7	TGTGCCAGCAGCTACGGGACATACTCCTACGAGCAGTACTTC	CASSYGTYSYEQYF
NA	11	TRBV12-5	NA	TRBJ2-3	TGTGCTAGTGCCCGGACAGATACGCAGTATTTT	CASARTDTQYF
NA	13	TRBV4-3	NA	TRBJ1-4	TGCGCCAGCAGCCTCACTCGGGATGAAAAACTGTTTTTT	CASSLTRDEKLFF
TRBD2	16	TRBV4-1	NA	TRBJ2-1	TGCGCCAGCAGCCAAGAGGGACTAGCGGGAGCAAATGAGCAGTTCTTC	CASSQEGLAGANEQFF
TRBD1	13	TRBV10-3	NA	TRBJ2-1	TGTGCCATGTCCAAGGACAGGGACAATGAGCAGTTCTTC	CAMSKDRDNEQFF
TRBD1	16	TRBV9	NA	TRBJ1-1	TGTGCCAGCAGCGTCGGGGACAGGTCCTTTAACACTGAAGCTTTCTTT	CASSVGDRSFNTEAFF
TRBD2	15	TRBV5-1	once	TRBJ2-7	TGCGCCAGCAGCCGCCTGCCGGGGGGAACCTACGAGCAGTACTTC	CASSRLPGGTYEQYF
NA	15	TRBV7-2	NA	TRBJ2-7	TGTGCCAGCAGCTTGGGGGCAGGGTCGTTCTACGAGCAGTACTTC	CASSLGAGSFYEQYF
NA	17	TRBV12-5	few	TRBJ1-2	TGTGCTAGTGGTTTGGTACAGGTCCGGCAGGTTGACTATGGCTACACCTTC	CASGLVQVRQVDYGYTF
TRBD1	15	TRBV7-8	NA	TRBJ2-1	TGTGCCAGCAGTTACCTGGGGACAGATAACAATGAGCAGTTCTTC	CASSYLGTDNNEQFF
TRBD1	14	TRBV18	NA	TRBJ2-3	TGTGCCAGCTCTTACGGACAGGGCACAGATACGCAGTATTTT	CASSYGQGTDTQYF
NA	15	TRBV11-1	NA	TRBJ1-2	TGTGCCAGCAGCGCTTACAGGGAGGGTTCTCCTGGCTACACCTTC	CASSAYREGSPGYTF
NA	15	TRBV16	NA	TRBJ2-3	TGTGCCAGCAGCCAATCTAGGGGGAGCACAGATACGCAGTATTTT	CASSQSRGSTDTQYF
NA	14	TRBV11-3	NA	TRBJ1-1	TGTGCCAGCAGCTACCAGGGGACCTACACTGAAGCTTTCTTT	CASSYQGTYTEAFF
NA	14	TRBV5-1	NA	TRBJ1-6	TGCGCCAGCAGCTTGCTGGACAGCGGTTCACCCCTCCACTTT	CASSLLDSGSPLHF
NA	14	TRBV7-2	NA	TRBJ2-2	TGTGCCAGCAGCGGACCGGGATCCACCGGGGAGCTGTTTTTT	CASSGPGSTGELFF
TRBD2	13	TRBV7-9	NA	TRBJ2-5	TGTGCCACCCCGGGACTAGGAAGCGAGACCCAGTACTTC	CATPGLGSETQYF
TRBD1	19	TRBV5-6	NA	TRBJ1-4	TGTGCCAGCGCCCGTGCCCGGGACAGAAGTCTGACTACTAATGAAAAACTGTTTTTT	CASARARDRSLTTNEKLFF
NA	13	TRBV5-4	NA	TRBJ2-1	TGTGCCAGCAGCTTGGGGACTTCCAATGAGCAGTTCTTC	CASSLGTSNEQFF
TRBD2	16	TRBV7-3	NA	TRBJ2-5	TGTGCCAGCAGCCCCGGGGTAGCGGGATCGCAAGAGACCCAGTACTTC	CASSPGVAGSQETQYF
TRBD1	13	TRBV6-1	NA	TRBJ1-2	TGTGCCAGCAGGGAACAGGGGTTATATGGCTACACCTTC	CASREQGLYGYTF
NA	15	TRBV6-5	NA	TRBJ1-5	TGTGCCAGCAGAATTTCGGACAGCGACATCCAGCCCCAGCATTTT	CASRISDSDIQPQHF
NA	12	TRBV29-1	once	TRBJ2-7	TGCAGCGTTCTCCCCTCCCCCTACGAGCAGTACTTC	CSVLPSPYEQYF
NA	12	TRBV6-5	NA	TRBJ2-7	TGTGCCAGCAGTCCCCTCCAGGGCGAGCAGTACTTC	CASSPLQGEQYF
NA	13	TRBV6-5	NA	TRBJ1-6	TGTGCCAGCGGTGGGGGAGGGAATTCACCCCTCCACTTT	CASGGGGNSPLHF
TRBD2	16	TRBV5-1	NA	TRBJ2-5	TGCGCCAGCAGCTTGAGCGCTAGCGGGGGGGTAGAGACCCAGTACTTC	CASSLSASGGVETQYF
NA	11	TRBV2	NA	TRBJ1-5	TGTGCCAGCAGCCTCCAGGGGCCCCAGCATTTT	CASSLQGPQHF
NA	14	TRBV7-9	NA	TRBJ1-6	TGTGCCAGCAGCTTACAACAGGGCTATTCACCCCTCCACTTT	CASSLQQGYSPLHF
TRBD1	15	TRBV7-9	NA	TRBJ1-2	TGTGCCAGCAGCTCCGGGGACAGTGCAAACTATGGCTACACCTTC	CASSSGDSANYGYTF